This TCR beta chain was obtained from a study of T cells in Graves' hyperthyroidism and ophthalmopathy (dated by TCRdb to between 2019 and 2020). About the full investigation: Peripheral blood samples were taken at the time of initial diagnosis, prior to any treatment. Thyroid tissue and blood T-cell repertoires from several Graves' hyperthyroidism patients were also compared in the study. According to the paper, TCR Vbeta CDR3 sequencing was carried out on about 140 peripheral blood samples, which came from approximately 41 ophthalmopathy, 75 to 80 hyperthyroidism and approximately 17 progressor patients. An independent validation cohort of 18 to 20 hyperthyroidism patients and 17 patients who later progressed to ophthalmopathy tested prospective prediction of ophthalmopathy. After blood sampling, hyperthyroidism patients were treated with methimazole at a starting dose of 30 mg daily, and ophthalmopathy patients were treated with high-dose intravenous methylprednisolone. A discovery cohort of around 98 patients, roughly 43 with Graves' ophthalmopathy and more than 55 with stable Graves' hyperthyroidism, was used to find distinguishing TCR V-J signatures. For training and testing, the approximately 92 patients in the discovery cohort were randomly divided in a 7:3 ratio. Study-level results and caveats: Most expanded thyroid clonotypes (frequency above 0.001) were also detected in blood, suggesting blood repertoires may reflect thyroid immune responses. In validation, progression to ophthalmopathy was predicted by the model with 70.59% sensitivity and around 76% specificity, a median of 6.5 months before onset. Sample size was not statistically predetermined, and investigators were not blinded to group allocation. In cross-validation, a model built on a 13 V-J signature told ophthalmopathy apart from stable hyperthyroidism with approximately 91% sensitivity and roughly 81% specificity, and in testing the same model reached 80%/75%.

Stable Graves' hyperthyroidism was defined as the absence of progression to ophthalmopathy over 18 months of follow-up. Hyperthyroidism patients were aged 18 to 65 years and newly diagnosed, with disease duration of less than 2 months. Any patient with an uncontrolled infection, another autoimmune disease, pregnancy or lactation was excluded. Diagnoses were based on clinical symptoms, serum thyroxine and TRAb, thyroid ultrasound and orbital computed tomography. Ficoll-Paque density gradient centrifugation was used to isolate PBMCs from around 9.1 ml of fresh peripheral blood. Trizol reagent was used to extract total RNA, and RNA quality was then checked on an Agilent 2100 Bioanalyzer. CDR1 SGHTA and CDR2 FQGNSA are derived from the germline V gene. From cysteine to phenylalanine, the CDR3 is 13 amino acids long. CDR3 DNA only is kept here, 39 bases in frame from base 1. Regarding this clonotype: Its cognate antigen has yet to be identified. A read error may explain this, as a much larger clone is one base away.

Amplification of TCR beta CDR3 regions was carried out from RNA transcripts. The first round of RT-PCR for the TCR CDR3 was performed with the HTBI primer set and the Qiagen OneStep RT-PCR kit. A second multiplex PCR round built the libraries, followed by size selection and purification. Sequencing of the libraries was done on an Illumina HiSeq2000 using paired-end 100 bp reads. In the original analysis: SOAPnuke was used to process the raw data, throwing out any read that contained adapters or uncalled bases, had a mean Phred below 15, or lacked an exact constant-primer or identifier match. COPE v1.2.5 was used to merge high-quality paired reads, and clonotypes were defined as unique nucleotide sequences. Clonotypes were aligned to IMGT TRBV, TRBD and TRBJ reference segments using MiTCR v1.1. The analysis included only V-J combinations with a frequency above 0.0001, which together covered about 99% of the repertoires. A TCS score was defined as the ratio between F50 (clonal expansion) and ExV (chaos), using BLOSUM62-based TCRdist between CDR3 peptides within each V-J. Welch's t-statistics and random forest reduced some 510 V-J features to 13, which were used in a naive Bayes classifier (R e1071). Thyroid-blood repertoire similarity was quantified with the Morisita-Horn index. The public reads were run again by TCRdb, first through fastp at Q25 and then through MiXCR, and only productive beta chains were kept. For every CDR3 protein sequence, its rows merge into one entry that carries the most common genes and DNA. The V and J calls follow TCRdb's processing rather than the paper's. Across this sample there are roughly 800,000 distinct CDR3 sequences, with 38% seen only once. 7% to 10% of the sample is held by the ten biggest clonotypes.

The sequence was obtained from a man younger than 35 with Graves' hyperthyroidism. Sequencing input: blood. Rearrangement joined TRBV7-2 to TRBJ1-6; confidence is insufficient to name the D gene. DNA sequence: TGTGTCAGCACCATATACCCGGATTCACCCCTCCACTTT. This codes for CVSTIYPDSPLHF.